The clone carrying this TCR beta chain was detected only a few times. Its antigen is still unknown. These data belong to a study of T cell repertoires in cytomegalovirus infection. The wider study: As its CMV epitopes, the study selected recently identified HLA-C-restricted and well-studied HLA-B-restricted targets.

TCRdb used MiXCR to reprocess the reads, holding one entry per CDR3 protein. Here the sample spans about 830,000 distinct CDR3 sequences, approximately 29% being singletons. Germline CDR1 MNHEY, CDR2 SVGAGI. Trimming removed 4 bases from V and 8 bases from J; junction bases left unmatched: 12. The CDR3 spans 16 residues. Study conclusions and caveats: Using cumulative public TCR beta family frequency, the authors identified those who carried CMV together with the relevant HLA. Ex vivo responses were dominated by HLA-C-restricted CMV-specific TCR beta clonotypes.

This clonotype was obtained from a human donor in good health (CMV status not recorded). Some clones in this sample may be carry-over from other donors' samples. The starting material was cultured CD8+ T cells from PBMCs, obtained from culture after CMV antigen stimulation. This rearrangement joins TRBV6-5 to TRBJ2-2; 8 bases are a match to TRBD1. CDR3 sequence reads: CASSSGTGRPDGELFF. The CDR3 DNA sequence: TGTGCCAGCAGTTCCGGGACAGGCCGCCCAGATGGGGAGCTGTTTTTT.